What follows are 12 T cell receptor beta chains derived from one specimen sequenced in a study of blood T cell repertoires in COVID-19 (dated by TCRdb to the early 2020s). The library was generated by the immunoSEQ multiplex PCR assay. Sourced from immuneACCESS, this table was stored by TCRdb with only in-frame sequences that have V and J called. A share of the clones is absent; for the studies checked, an unresolved V gene accounts for under half, and the remainder has no known explanation. This sample gives roughly 73,000 clones in total; 75% to 85% of them show up just once. The ten largest clones add up to around 20% of the sample. Specimen: peripheral blood. These receptors all stem from a woman aged 70-85 years with acute or convalescent COVID-19.

This clone was found many times. This chain joins TRBV28 and TRBJ1-5, with 7 bases that match TRBD1. The CDR3 sequence is 15 residues long. With V trimmed by 6 bases and J by 7 bases, 12 bases remained unmatched. Germline V gene sequence: CDR1 MDHEN, CDR2 SYDVKM. For the CDR3, the DNA is TGTGCCAGCAGGCCCGAACAGGGGCGAGGGCAGCCCCAGCATTTT. Encoded protein: CASRPEQGRGQPQHF.

The gene calls are TRBV18 and TRBJ2-7, with 11 bases lining up with TRBD1. Germline V CDR1 and CDR2: KGHSH, LQKENI. This CDR3 region has 14 residues. V trimming: 4 bases; J trimming: 4 bases; junction bases outside the gene matches: 3. CDR3 nucleotides: TGTGCCAGCTCACGAGGACAGGGGGCATACGAGCAGTACTTC. Translating gives CASSRGQGAYEQYF.

The genes are TRBV5-1 and TRBJ1-6; 7 bases match TRBD1. From germline, CDR1 is SGHRS and CDR2 YFSETQ. V lost 1 base to trimming and J lost 5 bases; unmatched junction nucleotides: 6. This CDR3 spans 16 amino acids. The CDR3 region is CASSLRDRVNNSPLHF. The DNA for the CDR3 is TGCGCCAGCAGCTTGAGAGACAGGGTTAATAATTCACCCCTCCACTTT.

This chain links TRBV28 with TRBJ1-6; D not certain. The CDR3 spans 14 residues. Trimming took off 7 bases at V and 7 bases at J, with 14 bases between the two ends. CDR1 is MDHEN and CDR2 is SYDVKM in the germline V gene. CDR3 residues: CASTPLTGNSPLHF. CDR3 sequence (DNA): TGTGCCAGCACCCCATTGACGGGGAATTCACCCCTCCACTTT.

The chain employs TRBV7-9 and TRBJ2-1, with 9 bases that match TRBD2. Germline trimming cut 1 base from V and 9 bases from J; bases unmatched to any gene: 7. The CDR3 extends over 15 amino acids. CDR1 and CDR2 from the germline V gene are SEHNR and FQNEAQ (reference sequence). The CDR3 DNA is TGTGCCAGCAGCTTAGGTCTAGCGGGAAAAAGTGAGCAGTTCTTC. It translates to CASSLGLAGKSEQFF.

The V call is TRBV18, the J call TRBJ2-7, with 12 nucleotides matching TRBD1. Germline values: CDR1 KGHSH, CDR2 LQKENI. The CDR3 sequence is 14 residues long. Trimming cost V 6 bases and J 6 bases; bases outside gene matches: 6. The CDR3 loop is CASSAGTGGREQYF. CDR3 DNA: TGTGCCAGCTCGGCCGGGACAGGGGGCCGCGAGCAGTACTTC.

This chain links TRBV11-1 with TRBJ2-3; no clear D. The CDR3 is made up of 14 amino acids. V was cut by 3 bases and J by 0 bases, with 7 bases left in between. CDR1 is SGHAT and CDR2 is FQDESV in the germline V gene (reference sequence). This CDR3 is CASSFGLSTDTQYF. The CDR3 region has the DNA TGTGCCAGCAGCTTTGGGCTTAGCACAGATACGCAGTATTTT.

V gene TRBV6-5 combines with J gene TRBJ2-1; TRBD1 matches at 8 bases. The CDR3 contains 15 residues. J was trimmed by 5 bases and V by 2 bases; bases with no gene match: 5. The germline V gene has CDR1 MNHEY and CDR2 SVGAGI. In nucleotides, the CDR3 is TGTGCCAGCAGTTACAGGACAGGGAGGAACAATGAGCAGTTCTTC. Protein: CASSYRTGRNNEQFF.

The chain combines TRBV19 with TRBJ2-7; 9 bases fit TRBD1. CDR3 length: 15 amino acids. V dropped 3 bases and J dropped 1; count of bases not matched to a gene: 4. Germline-derived CDR1 and CDR2 are LNHDA and SQIVND (reference sequence). The CDR3, as DNA: TGTGCCAGTAGTATTGTGGGGACAGGGTCCTACGAGCAGTACTTC. Protein sequence: CASSIVGTGSYEQYF.

The rearrangement links TRBV11-3 to TRBJ2-3; D gene ambiguous. V shed 5 bases and J shed 3 bases, with 15 bases lying between them. Germline-derived CDR1 and CDR2 are SGHNT and YENEEA. This CDR3 has 15 amino acids. In nucleotides, the CDR3 is TGTGCCAGCAGCAAGAGCGTCCACACGACAGATACGCAGTATTTT. Its protein is CASSKSVHTTDTQYF.

This chain connects TRBV28 to TRBJ1-1; no clear D gene. With 5 bases removed from V and 10 bases from J, the gap between germline ends came to 17 bases. The V gene's germline CDR1 is MDHEN and CDR2 SYDVKM. This CDR3 has 13 residues. The CDR3 reads CASSPDLGVPAFF. The CDR3 bases are TGTGCCAGCAGTCCTGACCTCGGGGTTCCAGCTTTCTTT.

The chain combines TRBV13 with TRBJ2-3, with 9 positions matching TRBD2. CDR1 PRHDT and CDR2 FYEKMQ come from the germline V gene (reference sequence). J gave up 4 bases and V 4 bases, and 6 bases lay outside the gene matches. The CDR3 extends over 15 amino acids. This CDR3 is CASSSRGGRADTQYF. CDR3 sequence (DNA): TGTGCCAGCAGCTCCCGCGGCGGGAGGGCAGATACGCAGTATTTT.